Only one count was recorded for the clone carrying this T cell receptor beta chain. Regarding treatment: over 15 received Ad26.COV2.S at low or high dose, single or two shots; several received placebo; per-sample allocation not given. Sampling happened 63 days after the first vaccine or placebo injection. The data were taken from a study of Ad26.COV2.S vaccination and SARS-CoV-2 variants. Profiling relied on immunoSEQ multiplex PCR, and the TCRdb table lists in-frame clones only, not all of them. The repertoire holds about 400,000 clones, with approximately 88% as singletons. Germline CDR1 reads SQVTM; CDR2 reads ANQGSEA. CDR3 length: 12 amino acids. The V end was cut by 7 bases, the J end by 3 bases, with 12 bases between.

The clonotype comes from a person aged 18-65 years who received the Ad26.COV2.S COVID-19 vaccine or a placebo. The chain combines TRBV29-1 with TRBJ1-1, with D hard to call. The starting material was peripheral blood, obtained in a trial of Ad26.COV2.S vaccine versus placebo. This CDR3 is CSAQWAYTEAFF. The CDR3 region has the DNA TGCAGCGCCCAGTGGGCCTACACTGAAGCTTTCTTT.